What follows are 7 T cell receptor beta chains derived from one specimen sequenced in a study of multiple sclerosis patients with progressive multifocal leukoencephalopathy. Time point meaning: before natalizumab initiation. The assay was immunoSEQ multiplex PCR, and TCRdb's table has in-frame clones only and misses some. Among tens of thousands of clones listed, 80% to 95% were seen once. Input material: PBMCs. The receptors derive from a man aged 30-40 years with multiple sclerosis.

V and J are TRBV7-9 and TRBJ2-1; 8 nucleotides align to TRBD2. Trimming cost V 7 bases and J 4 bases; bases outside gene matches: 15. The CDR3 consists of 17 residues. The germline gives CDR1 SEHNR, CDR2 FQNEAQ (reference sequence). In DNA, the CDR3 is TGTGCCAGCACCTCTCCAGGGCTGAGCGGGGGATACAATGAGCAGTTCTTC. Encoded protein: CASTSPGLSGGYNEQFF. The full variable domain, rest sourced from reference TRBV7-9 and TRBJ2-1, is DTGVSQNPRHKITKRGQNVTFRCDPISEHNRLYWYRQTLGQGPEFLTYFQNEAQLEKSRLLSDRFSAERPKGSFSTLEIQRTEQGDSAMYLCASTSPGLSGGYNEQFFGPGTRLTVL.

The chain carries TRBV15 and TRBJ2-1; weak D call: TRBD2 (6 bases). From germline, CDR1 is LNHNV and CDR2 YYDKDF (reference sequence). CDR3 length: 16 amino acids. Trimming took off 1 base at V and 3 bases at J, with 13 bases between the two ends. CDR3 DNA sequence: TGTGCCACCAGCAGAGGCAGCGCGGGGAGCTACAATGAGCAGTTCTTC. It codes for CATSRGSAGSYNEQFF.

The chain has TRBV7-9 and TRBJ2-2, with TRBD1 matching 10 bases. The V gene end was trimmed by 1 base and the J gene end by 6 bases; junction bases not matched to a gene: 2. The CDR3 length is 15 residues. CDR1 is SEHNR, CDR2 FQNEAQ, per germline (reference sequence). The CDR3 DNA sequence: TGTGCCAGCAGCTTAGAGACAGGGGGCCCCGGGGAGCTGTTTTTT. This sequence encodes CASSLETGGPGELFF. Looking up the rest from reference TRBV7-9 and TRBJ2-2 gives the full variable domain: DTGVSQNPRHKITKRGQNVTFRCDPISEHNRLYWYRQTLGQGPEFLTYFQNEAQLEKSRLLSDRFSAERPKGSFSTLEIQRTEQGDSAMYLCASSLETGGPGELFFGEGSRLTVL.

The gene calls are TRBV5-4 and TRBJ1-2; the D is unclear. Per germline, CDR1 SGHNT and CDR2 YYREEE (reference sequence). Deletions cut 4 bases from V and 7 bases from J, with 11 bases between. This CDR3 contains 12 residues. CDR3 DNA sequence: TGTGCCAGCAGCCTTCTACATGGTGGCTACACCTTC. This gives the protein CASSLLHGGYTF.

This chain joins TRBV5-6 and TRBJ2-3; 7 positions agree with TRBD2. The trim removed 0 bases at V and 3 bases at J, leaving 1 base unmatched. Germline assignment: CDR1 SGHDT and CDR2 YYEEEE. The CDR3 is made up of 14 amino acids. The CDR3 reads CASSLAGRTDTQYF. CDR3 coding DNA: TGTGCCAGCAGCTTGGCCGGGAGGACAGATACGCAGTATTTT.

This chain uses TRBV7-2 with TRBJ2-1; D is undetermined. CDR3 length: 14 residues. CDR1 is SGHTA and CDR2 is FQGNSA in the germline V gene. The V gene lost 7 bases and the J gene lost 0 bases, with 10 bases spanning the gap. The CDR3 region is CASTPRSSYNEQFF. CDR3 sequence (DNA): TGTGCCAGCACCCCTAGGAGCTCCTACAATGAGCAGTTCTTC. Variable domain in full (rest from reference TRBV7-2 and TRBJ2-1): GAGVSQSPSNKVTEKGKDVELRCDPISGHTALYWYRQSLGQGLEFLIYFQGNSAPDKSGLPSDRFSAERTGGSVSTLTIQRTQQEDSAVYLCASTPRSSYNEQFFGPGTRLTVL.

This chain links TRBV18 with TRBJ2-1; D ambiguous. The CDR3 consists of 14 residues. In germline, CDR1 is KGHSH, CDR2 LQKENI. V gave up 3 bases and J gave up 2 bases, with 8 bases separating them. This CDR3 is CASSPSAPYNEQFF. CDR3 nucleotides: TGTGCCAGCTCACCTTCCGCCCCCTACAATGAGCAGTTCTTC.